The sequence of this T cell receptor (beta chain) was determined in a study of T cells in narcolepsy. On the study more broadly: Donors had narcolepsy type 1 or type 2, or were healthy controls. Study-wide results and caveats: Autoreactive clonotypes reportedly recurred in blood of same and different patients, not controls. HCRT-specific and TRIB2-specific autoreactive clonotypes appeared among same-patient CSF and blood CD4+ clonotypes. Some memory CD4+ repertoires had no autoreactive clone sequences.

This table comes from immunoSEQ multiplex PCR, and its TCRdb copy is limited to in-frame clones, with some not included. Here the sample spans over 25,000 clones, roughly 79% being singletons. The CDR3 covers 16 residues. V trimming: 7 bases; J trimming: 3 bases; junction bases outside the gene matches: 12. Germline V gives CDR1 MNHNY, CDR2 SVGAGI (reference sequence). Comments on this clone: Its target is not known.

The chain carries TRBV6-6 and TRBJ2-3; TRBD2 matches 8 bases. Sequenced input: memory (CD45RA-) CD4+ T cells from blood. The sequence derives from a human donor in good health. CDR3 sequence (DNA): TGTGCCAGCACCCCGAGGGGCGGGAGGCGTACAGATACGCAGTATTTT. As protein: CASTPRGGRRTDTQYF.